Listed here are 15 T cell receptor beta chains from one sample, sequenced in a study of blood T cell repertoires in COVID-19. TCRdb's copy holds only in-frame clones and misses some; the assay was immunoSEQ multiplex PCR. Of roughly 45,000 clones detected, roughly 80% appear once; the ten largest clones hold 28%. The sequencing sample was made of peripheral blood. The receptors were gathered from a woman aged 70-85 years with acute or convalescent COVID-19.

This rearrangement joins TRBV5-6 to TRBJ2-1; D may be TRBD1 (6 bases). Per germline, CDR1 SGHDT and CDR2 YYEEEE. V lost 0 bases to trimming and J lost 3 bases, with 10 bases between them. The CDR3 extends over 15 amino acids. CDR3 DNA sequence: TGTGCCAGCAGCTTGGCAGGGGTCCTCTACAATGAGCAGTTCTTC. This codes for CASSLAGVLYNEQFF.

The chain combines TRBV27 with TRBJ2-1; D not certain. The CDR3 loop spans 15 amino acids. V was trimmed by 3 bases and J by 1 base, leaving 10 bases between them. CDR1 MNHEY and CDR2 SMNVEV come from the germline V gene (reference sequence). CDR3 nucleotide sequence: TGTGCCAGCAGTTTTACCCCTCGGTCCTACAATGAGCAGTTCTTC. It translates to CASSFTPRSYNEQFF.

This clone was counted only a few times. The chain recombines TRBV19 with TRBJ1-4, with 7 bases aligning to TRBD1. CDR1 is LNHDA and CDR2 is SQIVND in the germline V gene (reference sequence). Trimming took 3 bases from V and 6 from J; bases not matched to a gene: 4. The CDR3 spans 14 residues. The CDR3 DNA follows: TGTGCCAGTAGTATGCGGCAGGGGGATGAAAAACTGTTTTTT. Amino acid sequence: CASSMRQGDEKLFF.

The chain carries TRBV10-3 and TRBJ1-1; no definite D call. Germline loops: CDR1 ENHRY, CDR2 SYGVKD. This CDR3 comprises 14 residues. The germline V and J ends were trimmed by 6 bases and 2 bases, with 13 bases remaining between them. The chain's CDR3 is CAIRGRQVNTEAFF. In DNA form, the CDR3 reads TGTGCCATCAGGGGGAGGCAGGTTAACACTGAAGCTTTCTTT.

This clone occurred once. This CDR3 reads CASSQEGRGMKAFF. CDR3 nucleotides: TGCGCCAGCAGCCAAGAGGGCAGGGGAATGAAAGCTTTCTTT. V is TRBV4-1 and J is TRBJ1-1, with D perhaps matching TRBD1 (6 bases). In germline, CDR1 is MGHRA, CDR2 YSYEKL. The CDR3 runs to 14 residues. Trimming removed 0 bases at V and 9 bases at J, with 14 bases between.

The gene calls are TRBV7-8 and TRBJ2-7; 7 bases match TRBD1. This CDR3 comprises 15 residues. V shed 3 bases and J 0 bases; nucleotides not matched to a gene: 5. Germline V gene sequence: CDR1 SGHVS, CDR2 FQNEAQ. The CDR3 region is CASSFLRQGSYEQYF. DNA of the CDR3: TGTGCCAGCAGCTTTTTGAGACAGGGCTCCTACGAGCAGTACTTC.

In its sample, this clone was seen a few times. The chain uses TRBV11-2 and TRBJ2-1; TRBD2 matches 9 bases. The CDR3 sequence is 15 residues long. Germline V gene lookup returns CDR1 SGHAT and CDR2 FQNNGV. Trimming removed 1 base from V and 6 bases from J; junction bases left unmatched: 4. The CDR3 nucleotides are TGTGCCAGCAGCTTAGTATCGGGACTAGCCAATGAGCAGTTCTTC. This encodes CASSLVSGLANEQFF.

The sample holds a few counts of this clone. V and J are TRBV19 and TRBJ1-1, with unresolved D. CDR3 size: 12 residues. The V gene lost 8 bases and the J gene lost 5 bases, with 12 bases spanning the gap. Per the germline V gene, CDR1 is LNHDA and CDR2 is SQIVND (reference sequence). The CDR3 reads CASRTRGTEAFF. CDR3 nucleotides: TGTGCCAGTCGAACACGAGGGACTGAAGCTTTCTTT.

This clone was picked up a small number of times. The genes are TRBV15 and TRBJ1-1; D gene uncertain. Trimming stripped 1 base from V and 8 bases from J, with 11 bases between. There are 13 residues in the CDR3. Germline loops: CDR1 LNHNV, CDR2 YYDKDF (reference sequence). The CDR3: CATSRGSYVEAFF. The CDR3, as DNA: TGTGCCACCAGCAGAGGGTCCTATGTGGAAGCTTTCTTT.

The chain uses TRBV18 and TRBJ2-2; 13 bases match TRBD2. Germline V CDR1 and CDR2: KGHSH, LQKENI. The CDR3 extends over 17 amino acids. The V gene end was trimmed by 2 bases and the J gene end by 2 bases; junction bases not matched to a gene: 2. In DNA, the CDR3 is TGTGCCAGCTCACCAGGACTAGCGGGAGCAAACACCGGGGAGCTGTTTTTT. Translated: CASSPGLAGANTGELFF.

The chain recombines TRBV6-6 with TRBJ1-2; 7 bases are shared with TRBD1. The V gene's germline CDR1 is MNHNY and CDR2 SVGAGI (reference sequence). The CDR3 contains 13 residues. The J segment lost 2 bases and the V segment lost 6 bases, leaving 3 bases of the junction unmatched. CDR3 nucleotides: TGTGCCAGCAGCACAGGGGAAAACTATGGCTACACCTTC. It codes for CASSTGENYGYTF.

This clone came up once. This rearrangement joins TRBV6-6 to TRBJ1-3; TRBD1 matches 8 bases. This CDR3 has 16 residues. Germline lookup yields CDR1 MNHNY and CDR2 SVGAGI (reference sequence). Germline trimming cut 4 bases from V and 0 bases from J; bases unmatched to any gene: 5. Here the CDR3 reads CASSSSDRGSGNTIYF. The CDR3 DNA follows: TGTGCCAGCAGTTCCTCCGACAGGGGCTCTGGAAACACCATATATTTT.

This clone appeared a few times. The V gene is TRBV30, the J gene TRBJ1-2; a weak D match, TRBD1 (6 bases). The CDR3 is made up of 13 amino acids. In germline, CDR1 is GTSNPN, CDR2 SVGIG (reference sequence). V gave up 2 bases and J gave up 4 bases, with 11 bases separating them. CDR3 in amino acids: CAWSLQGTYGYTF. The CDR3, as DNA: TGTGCCTGGAGTCTACAGGGTACCTATGGCTACACCTTC.

Written as DNA, the CDR3 is TGTGCCAGCAGCTTAGAGACAGGGAGCTCCTACGAGCAGTACTTC. As protein: CASSLETGSSYEQYF. The rearrangement uses TRBV7-2 and TRBJ2-7; TRBD1 agrees at 7 bases. The CDR3 consists of 15 residues. The germline CDR1 and CDR2 sequences are SGHTA and FQGNSA. With 1 base clipped from V and 0 bases from J, the junction kept 3 bases outside the gene matches.

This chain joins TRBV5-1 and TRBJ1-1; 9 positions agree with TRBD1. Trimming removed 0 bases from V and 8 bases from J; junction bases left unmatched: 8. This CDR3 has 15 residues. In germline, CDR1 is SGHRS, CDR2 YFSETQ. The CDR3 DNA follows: TGCGCCAGCAGCTTGGAAGTCGCCGGGACAGGGGAAGCTTTCTTT. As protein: CASSLEVAGTGEAFF.